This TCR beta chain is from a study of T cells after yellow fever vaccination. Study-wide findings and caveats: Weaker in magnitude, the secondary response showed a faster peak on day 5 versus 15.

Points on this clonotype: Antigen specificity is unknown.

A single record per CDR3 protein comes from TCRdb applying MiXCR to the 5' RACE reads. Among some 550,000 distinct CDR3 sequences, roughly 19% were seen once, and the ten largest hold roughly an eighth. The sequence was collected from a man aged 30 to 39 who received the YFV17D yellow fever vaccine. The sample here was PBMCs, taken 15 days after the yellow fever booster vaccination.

In DNA, the CDR3 is TGTGCCAGCAGCCACCGGGACAGGGGTTCCGAGCAGTACTTC. It translates to CASSHRDRGSEQYF. The V and J genes are TRBV3-1 and TRBJ2-7, with 10 bases fitting TRBD1. Per the germline V gene, CDR1 is LGHDT and CDR2 is YNNKEL (reference sequence). V lost 3 bases and J lost 6; bases outside the gene matches: 5. The CDR3 runs 14 residues.